Each of the 11 T cell receptor beta chains below was sequenced from the same sample in a study of shared clonotypes between healthy human individuals. Here immunoSEQ multiplex PCR was the method, and the copy in TCRdb shows in-frame clones only, minus some. Altogether about 2.1 million clones are present, 93% being singletons, with the ten largest covering about 1.7%. Naive-designated CD8 cells lacked CD45RO, were positively enriched for CCR7, and omitted terminally differentiated effector memory CD45RA+ cells. Source material: naive CD8+ T cells from PBMCs. The receptors derive from a young man in good health. Some clones in this sample may be carry-over from other donors' samples.

Remarks on this clone: The same CDR3 can be traced to other DNA sequences in this sample. V is TRBV28 and J is TRBJ2-3; D ambiguous. The CDR3 has 11 amino acids. Germline values: CDR1 MDHEN, CDR2 SYDVKM. Trimming removed 6 bases from V and 6 bases from J, with 7 bases in between. In DNA, the CDR3 is TGTGCCAGCAGCCCCCTGGATACGCAGTATTTT. Translated: CASSPLDTQYF. The whole variable domain, remainder taken from reference TRBV28 and TRBJ2-3, is DVKVTQSSRYLVKRTGEKVFLECVQDMDHENMFWYRQDPGLGLRLIYFSYDVKMKEKGDIPEGYSVSREKKERFSLILESASTNQTSMYLCASSPLDTQYFGPGTRLTVL.

This sequence joins TRBV11-3 and TRBJ2-1, with TRBD1 matching 10 bases. CDR3 size: 15 residues. With 4 bases clipped from V and 2 bases from J, the junction kept 2 bases outside the gene matches. The germline V gene has CDR1 SGHNT and CDR2 YENEEA. The CDR3 here is CASSWGQGPYNEQFF. The CDR3 region has the DNA TGTGCCAGCAGCTGGGGACAGGGGCCCTACAATGAGCAGTTCTTC.

This chain links TRBV28 with TRBJ2-6, with 7 bases fitting TRBD1. The ends lost 4 bases at V and 4 bases at J; junction bases unmatched: 16. This CDR3 spans 19 amino acids. CDR1 and CDR2 (germline): MDHEN, SYDVKM. CDR3 nucleotide sequence: TGTGCCAGCAGTTCGCTTCGACAGGGATCCTTAGGGGGGGCCAACGTCCTGACTTTC. This translates into CASSSLRQGSLGGANVLTF.

The V gene is TRBV7-9, the J gene TRBJ2-1, with unresolved D. Germline lookup yields CDR1 SEHNR and CDR2 FQNEAQ (reference sequence). Trimming took off 1 base at V and 5 bases at J, with 15 bases between the two ends. The CDR3 loop spans 16 amino acids. The CDR3 bases are TGTGCCAGCAGCTTAGGTTCGGTGGAATACAACAATGAGCAGTTCTTC. This gives the protein CASSLGSVEYNNEQFF.

This chain connects TRBV6-4 to TRBJ2-7, with 7 nucleotides matching TRBD2. The germline gives CDR1 MRHNA, CDR2 SNTAGT. J was trimmed by 3 bases and V by 7 bases; bases with no gene match: 18. The CDR3 sequence is 17 residues long. The CDR3 here is CASTITGGGSLDYEQYF. CDR3 nucleotides: TGTGCCAGCACCATCACGGGCGGCGGGAGTCTTGACTACGAGCAGTACTTC.

The rearrangement links TRBV7-9 to TRBJ2-7; D possibly corresponds to TRBD2 (6 bases). The CDR3 contains 13 residues. V lost 5 bases to trimming and J lost 4 bases, with 12 bases between them. Germline V gene lookup returns CDR1 SEHNR and CDR2 FQNEAQ (reference sequence). The CDR3 reads CASSGTLVYEQYF. As DNA, the CDR3 is TGTGCCAGCAGCGGGACTTTGGTTTACGAGCAGTACTTC.

V usage is TRBV6-1 and J usage is TRBJ2-7; D not certain. V lost 4 bases and J 1 base, leaving 14 bases between the germline ends. Germline CDR1 reads MNHNS; CDR2 reads SASEGT. The length of the CDR3 is 15 residues. The CDR3 sequence: CASSARRLPSYEQYF. The CDR3 region has the DNA TGTGCCAGCAGTGCAAGACGTCTACCGTCCTACGAGCAGTACTTC.

The V call is TRBV18, the J call TRBJ2-1, with 7 nucleotides matching TRBD1. With 6 bases clipped from V and 3 bases from J, the junction kept 8 bases outside the gene matches. The CDR3 is 15 residues long. Germline V gene sequence: CDR1 KGHSH, CDR2 LQKENI. CDR3 residues: CASSHDRAHYNEQFF. CDR3 in DNA: TGTGCCAGCTCCCACGACAGGGCCCACTACAATGAGCAGTTCTTC.

The gene calls are TRBV6-4 and TRBJ1-1; 7 bases align to TRBD1. The CDR3 consists of 15 residues. Germline V lookup: CDR1 MRHNA, CDR2 SNTAGT. With V trimmed by 1 base and J by 8 bases, 10 bases remained unmatched. The CDR3 bases are TGTGCCAGCAGTGACTATGAGGACAGGCTAGCGGAAGCTTTCTTT. Protein: CASSDYEDRLAEAFF.

The chain carries TRBV6-1 and TRBJ2-2; D perhaps matches TRBD2 (6 bases). With 3 bases removed from V and 5 bases from J, the gap between germline ends came to 16 bases. CDR1 and CDR2 (germline): MNHNS, SASEGT. The length of the CDR3 is 16 residues. The CDR3 loop reads CASSDPAGSRTGELFF. CDR3 nucleotide sequence: TGTGCCAGCAGTGACCCCGCGGGGAGTAGGACCGGGGAGCTGTTTTTT.

The V gene is TRBV7-3, the J gene TRBJ2-3; no firm D call. CDR1 is SGHTA and CDR2 is FQGTGA in the germline V gene. Trimming pared 5 bases from V and 0 bases from J, leaving 12 bases between. CDR3 length equals 15 residues. The CDR3 loop is CASSAGVGSTDTQYF. CDR3 DNA: TGTGCCAGCAGCGCAGGAGTCGGGAGCACAGATACGCAGTATTTT.